This T cell receptor beta chain was retrieved from a study of T cell responses to AZD1222 COVID-19 vaccine. Remarks on this clone: The antigen remains unidentified.

Clones were sequenced by immunoSEQ multiplex PCR, and TCRdb holds only the in-frame ones, with some missing. The data show roughly 140,000 clones, with approximately 89% seen just once and roughly 3.5% held by the top ten. Trimming removed 9 bases from V and 2 bases from J, with 16 bases in between. Germline loops: CDR1 KGHDR, CDR2 SFDVKD. The CDR3 extends over 15 amino acids. Findings and limits, study-wide: Elevations in Spike-specific TCR breadth and depth followed administration of two AZD1222 doses. Nearly half of spike-specific TCRs reportedly target variant regions that are unmutated in the B.1.351 and B.1.1.7 variants. Among the donors, most were white British and more were female, and clonal diversity was possibly underestimated. Distributed over spike, vaccine-associated CD4 TCRs predominated at 160-218 and 743-854.

Sample: peripheral blood, taken on day 0 of MenACWY control vaccination. This chain connects TRBV24-1 to TRBJ1-5, with D maybe TRBD1 (6 bases). The source is an adult in good health. The chain's CDR3 is CATAEGGGGNQPQHF. As DNA, the CDR3 is TGTGCCACCGCCGAAGGGGGGGGAGGCAATCAGCCCCAGCATTTT.